This TCR beta chain was documented in a study of cytomegalovirus exposure and HLA in healthy donors. Per the germline V gene, CDR1 is LNHDA and CDR2 is SQIVND (reference sequence). The CDR3 extends over 13 amino acids. V was pared by 10 bases and J by 2 bases, with 14 bases between. The PCR employed 60 Vbeta primers together with 13 Jbeta primers. The data were produced by immunoSEQ multiplex PCR, yet TCRdb's version contains in-frame clones alone and is incomplete. This repertoire shows under 300,000 clones, approximately 85% found once; its top ten account for about 2%. The material sequenced was PBMCs. The rearrangement joins TRBV19 to TRBJ1-2; D is unclear. This receptor was obtained from a woman aged 40 to 55 in good health and CMV-seropositive. CDR3: CATAPGANYGYTF. In DNA, the CDR3 is TGTGCCACTGCCCCGGGAGCGAACTATGGCTACACCTTC.